The entry that follows covers one TCR beta chain sequence. The data derive from a study of blood T cell repertoires in COVID-19. From germline, CDR1 is KGHSH and CDR2 LQKENI. V was shortened by 2 bases and J by 0 bases, with 5 bases between the two germline ends. The CDR3 length is 15 residues. Generated by immunoSEQ multiplex PCR, the TCRdb table keeps only in-frame clones and is missing some. The repertoire has fewer than 350,000 clones, 85% of them found once; the top ten carry around 4%. Sequencing was done on a sample of peripheral blood. The chain joins TRBV18 to TRBJ2-6; D unresolved. The sequence derives from a woman aged 50 to 60 with active or convalescent COVID-19. The DNA of the CDR3 is TGTGCCAGCTCACCATTGAGCTCTGGGGCCAACGTCCTGACTTTC. Protein product: CASSPLSSGANVLTF.